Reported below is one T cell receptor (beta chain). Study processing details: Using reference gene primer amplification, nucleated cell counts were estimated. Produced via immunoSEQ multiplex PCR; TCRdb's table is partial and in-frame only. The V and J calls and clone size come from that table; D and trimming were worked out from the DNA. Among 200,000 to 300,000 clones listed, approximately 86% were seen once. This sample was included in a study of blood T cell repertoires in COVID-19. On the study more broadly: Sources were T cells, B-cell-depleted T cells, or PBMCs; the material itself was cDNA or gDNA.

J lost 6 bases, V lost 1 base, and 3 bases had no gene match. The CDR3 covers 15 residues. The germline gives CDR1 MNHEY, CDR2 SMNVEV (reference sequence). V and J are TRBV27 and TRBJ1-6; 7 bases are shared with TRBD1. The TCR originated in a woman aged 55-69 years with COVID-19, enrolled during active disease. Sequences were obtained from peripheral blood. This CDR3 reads CASSLLRQGNSPLHF. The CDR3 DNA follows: TGTGCCAGCAGTTTATTAAGACAGGGTAATTCACCCCTCCACTTT.